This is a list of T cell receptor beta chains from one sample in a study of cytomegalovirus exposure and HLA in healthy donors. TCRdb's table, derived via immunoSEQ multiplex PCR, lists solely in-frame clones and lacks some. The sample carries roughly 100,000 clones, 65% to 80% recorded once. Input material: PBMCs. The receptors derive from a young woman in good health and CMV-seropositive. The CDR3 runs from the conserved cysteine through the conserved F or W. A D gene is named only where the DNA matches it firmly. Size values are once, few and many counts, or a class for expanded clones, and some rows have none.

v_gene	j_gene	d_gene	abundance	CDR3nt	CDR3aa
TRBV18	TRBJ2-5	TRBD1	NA	TGTGCCAGCTCACTCCGGGACAGGAGAGTCGAGACCCAGTACTTC	CASSLRDRRVETQYF
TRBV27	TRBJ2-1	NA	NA	TGTGCCAGCAGTTTTAACAGGGAGCAGTTCTTC	CASSFNREQFF
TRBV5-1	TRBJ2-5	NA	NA	TGCGCCAGCAGCGCCGTCCAGTTGAGGGAGACCCAGTACTTC	CASSAVQLRETQYF
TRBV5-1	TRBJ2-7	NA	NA	TGCGCCAGCAGCTTGACCAGCGGCTCCTACGAGCAGTACTTC	CASSLTSGSYEQYF
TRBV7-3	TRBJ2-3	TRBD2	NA	TGTGCCAGCAGCAGGGGGGCTAGCGGGGGAACAGATACGCAGTATTTT	CASSRGASGGTDTQYF
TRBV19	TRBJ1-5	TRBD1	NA	TGTGCCAGTAAATCAGGACAGGGGAAACAGCCCCAGCATTTT	CASKSGQGKQPQHF
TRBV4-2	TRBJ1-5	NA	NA	TGTGCCAGCAGTCCCGGGGCGGGGGTTTCTCAGCCCCAGCATTTT	CASSPGAGVSQPQHF
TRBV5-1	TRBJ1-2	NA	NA	TGCGCCAGCAGCTGGGGCGTGGGGTCCTATGGCTACACCTTC	CASSWGVGSYGYTF
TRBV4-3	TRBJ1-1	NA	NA	TGCGCCAGCAGCCAAGATCCGGGGACTGAAGCTTTCTTT	CASSQDPGTEAFF
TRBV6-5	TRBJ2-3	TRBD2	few	TGTGCCAGCAGTTACGGCGGGGGGGCCACAGATACGCAGTATTTT	CASSYGGGATDTQYF
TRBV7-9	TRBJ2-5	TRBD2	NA	TGTGCCAGCAGCCCGGGACTAGCGGTAGAGACCCAGTACTTC	CASSPGLAVETQYF
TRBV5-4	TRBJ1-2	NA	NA	TGTGCCAGCAGCACGACTGGCCTTGGCTATGGCTACACCTTC	CASSTTGLGYGYTF
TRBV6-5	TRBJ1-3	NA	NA	TGTGCCACCGCGGGCCACGGGGGAAACACCATATATTTT	CATAGHGGNTIYF
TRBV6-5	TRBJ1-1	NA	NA	TGTGCCAGCAGTTACGGGGGCACAGGCGAGAACACTGAAGCTTTCTTT	CASSYGGTGENTEAFF
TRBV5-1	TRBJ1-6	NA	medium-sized	TGCGCCAGCAGCCCTGAGGCGGCCCTATCCAATTCACCCCTCCACTTT	CASSPEAALSNSPLHF
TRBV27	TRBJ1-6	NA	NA	TGTGCCAGCAGTAGGCAGGGCATTTCACCCCTCCACTTT	CASSRQGISPLHF
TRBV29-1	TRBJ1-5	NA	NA	TGCAGCGTAATTGCCGGTAATAGCAATCAGCCCCAGCATTTT	CSVIAGNSNQPQHF
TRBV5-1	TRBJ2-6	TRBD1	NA	TGCGCCAGCAGCTTGGTAGACAGGGCAAACTCTGGGGCCAACGTCCTGACTTTC	CASSLVDRANSGANVLTF
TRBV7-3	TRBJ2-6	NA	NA	TGTGCCAGCAGCTACAGGGCTGGGGCCAACGTCCTGACTTTC	CASSYRAGANVLTF
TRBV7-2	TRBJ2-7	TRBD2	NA	TGTGCCAGCAGCCCCGTGGGCGGGAGGGCCGTTTTATTC	CASSPVGGRAVLF
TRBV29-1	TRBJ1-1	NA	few	TGCAGCGGAGGGTACACTGAAGCTTTCTTT	CSGGYTEAFF
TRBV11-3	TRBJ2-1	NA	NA	TGTGCCAGCAGCGGTTCTAGCGCCTACAATGAGCAGTTCTTC	CASSGSSAYNEQFF
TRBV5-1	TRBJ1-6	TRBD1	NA	TGCGCCAGCAGCTTCGCCACAGGGGGCAATTCACCCCTCCACTTT	CASSFATGGNSPLHF
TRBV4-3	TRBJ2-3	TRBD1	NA	TGCGCCAGCAGCCAATCGGGACAGGGGACAGATACGCAGTATTTT	CASSQSGQGTDTQYF
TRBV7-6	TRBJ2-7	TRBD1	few	TGTGCCAGCAGCTTAGGGGGGACAGGGATGGAGCAGTACTTC	CASSLGGTGMEQYF
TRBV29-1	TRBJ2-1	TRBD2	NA	TGCAGCGTTGAAGAGATTCTAGCGGCTAACAATGAGCAGTTCTTC	CSVEEILAANNEQFF
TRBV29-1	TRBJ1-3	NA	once	TGCAGCGTTGCCCTGAAACGGACATCTGGAAACACCATATATTTT	CSVALKRTSGNTIYF
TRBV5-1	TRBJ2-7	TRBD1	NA	TGCGCCAGCAGCATGGGACAGGGGCCCTACGAGCAGTACTTC	CASSMGQGPYEQYF
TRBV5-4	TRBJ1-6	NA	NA	TGTGCCAGCGGGGAGGAGCCACCCCTCCACTTT	CASGEEPPLHF
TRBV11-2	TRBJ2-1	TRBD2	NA	TGTGCCAGCAGCCCCCATTCGACTAGCGGGGGGGTAAATGAGCAGTTCTTC	CASSPHSTSGGVNEQFF
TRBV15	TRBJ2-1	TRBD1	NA	TGTGCCACCAGCAGGGTGGACAGGGGCAATGAGCAGTTCTTC	CATSRVDRGNEQFF
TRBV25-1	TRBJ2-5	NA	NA	TGTGCCAGCAGTGAATCAGGAGAGACCCAGTACTTC	CASSESGETQYF
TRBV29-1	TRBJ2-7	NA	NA	TGCAGCGTTGAGGACAGCTCGAGCTCCTACGAGCAGTACTTC	CSVEDSSSSYEQYF
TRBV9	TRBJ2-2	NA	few	TGTGCCAGCAGCGCCCAGGGTGGGTTCAGCGGGGAGCTGTTTTTT	CASSAQGGFSGELFF
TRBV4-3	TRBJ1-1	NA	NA	TGCGCCAGCAGCCAAGAAGGATCCCGGGGGATTGAAGCTTTCTTT	CASSQEGSRGIEAFF
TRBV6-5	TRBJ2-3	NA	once	TGTGCCAGCAGTTTCCGGCGGGCAGATACGCAGTATTTT	CASSFRRADTQYF
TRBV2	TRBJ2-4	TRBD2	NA	TGTGCCAGCGCGATACCTAGCGGGAGGGGACGGAACATTCAGTACTTC	CASAIPSGRGRNIQYF
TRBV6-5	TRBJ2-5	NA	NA	TGTGCCAGCAGTTACACGGGCCAAGAGACCCAGTACTTC	CASSYTGQETQYF
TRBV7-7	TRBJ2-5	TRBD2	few	TGTGCCAGCAGCTCGTCCGGACTAGCGGGGAGGGAGACCCAGTACTTC	CASSSSGLAGRETQYF
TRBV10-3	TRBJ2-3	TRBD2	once	TGTGCCATCAGTGGGGAGAGGGGAGGGGATACGCAGTATTTT	CAISGERGGDTQYF
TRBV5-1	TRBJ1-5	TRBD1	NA	TGCGCCAGCAGCGCCGGGGACAGCCGCAATCAGCCCCAGCATTTT	CASSAGDSRNQPQHF
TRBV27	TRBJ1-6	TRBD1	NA	TGTGCCAGCACCGCAGGGACAGGGTTAGCTTCACCCCTCCACTTT	CASTAGTGLASPLHF
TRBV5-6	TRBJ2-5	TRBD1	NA	TGTGCCAGCAGCTTGTCTGGTTCGACAGGGGTAGTGAAAGAGACCCAGTACTTC	CASSLSGSTGVVKETQYF
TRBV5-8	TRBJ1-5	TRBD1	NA	TGTGCCAGCAGCCCAGGACAGGATCCTCAGCCCCAGCATTTT	CASSPGQDPQPQHF
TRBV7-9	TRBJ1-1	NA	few	TGTGCCAGCAGCTTCGGTTCTACTGAAGCTTTCTTT	CASSFGSTEAFF
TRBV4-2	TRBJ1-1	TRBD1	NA	TGTGCCAGCAGCCGAGGGGACAGGGGAGCGGTGAGCACTGAAGCTTTCTTT	CASSRGDRGAVSTEAFF
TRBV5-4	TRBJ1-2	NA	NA	TGTGCCAGCACCGATCGGGGAAGAGCGCCTAACTATGGCTACACCTTC	CASTDRGRAPNYGYTF
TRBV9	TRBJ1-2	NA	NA	TGTGCCAGCAGCCCGCAGTCCATTCCTTCTTATGGCTACACCTTC	CASSPQSIPSYGYTF
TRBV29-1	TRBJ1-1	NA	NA	TGCAGCGTTGCTTGGAACACTGAAGCTTTCTTT	CSVAWNTEAFF
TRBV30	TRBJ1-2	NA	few	TGTGCCTGGAGTCCCGTAGACTATGGCTACACCTTC	CAWSPVDYGYTF